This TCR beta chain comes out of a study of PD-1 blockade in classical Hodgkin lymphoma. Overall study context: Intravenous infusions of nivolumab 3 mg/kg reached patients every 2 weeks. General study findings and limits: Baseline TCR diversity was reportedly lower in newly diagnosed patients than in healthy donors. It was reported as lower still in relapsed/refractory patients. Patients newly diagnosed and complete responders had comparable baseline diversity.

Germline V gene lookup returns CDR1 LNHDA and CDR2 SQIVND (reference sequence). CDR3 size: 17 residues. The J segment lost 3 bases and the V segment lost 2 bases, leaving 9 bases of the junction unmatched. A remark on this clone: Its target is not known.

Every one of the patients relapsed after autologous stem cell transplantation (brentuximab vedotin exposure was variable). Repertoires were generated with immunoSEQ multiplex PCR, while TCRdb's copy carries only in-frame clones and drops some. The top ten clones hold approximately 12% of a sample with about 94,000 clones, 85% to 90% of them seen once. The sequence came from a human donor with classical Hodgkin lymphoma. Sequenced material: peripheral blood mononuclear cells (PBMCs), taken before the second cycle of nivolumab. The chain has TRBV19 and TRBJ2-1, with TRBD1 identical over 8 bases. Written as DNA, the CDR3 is TGTGCCAGTAGTATACCCCAGGGACAGGCCCTCTACAATGAGCAGTTCTTC. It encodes CASSIPQGQALYNEQFF.